This T cell receptor (beta chain) comes out of a study of post-analysis software for immune sequencing data. Study background: Some patients lacked subtype; others had relapsing-remitting, secondary progressive or progressive-relapsing disease.

About this clonotype itself: The antigen is not known.

Study-wide results and caveats: Co-batched samples clustered tightly together by F measure. TRBV5-6, TRBV5-1 and TRBV20-1 belonged to a set of roughly five TRBV segments that were more frequent in patients than controls.

Prepared TCR beta cDNA libraries contained unique molecular identifiers. Via MiXCR, TCRdb re-called the PCR reads, giving one row per CDR3 protein. The data contain 820,000 or so distinct CDR3 sequences, around 53% of them singletons. The CDR3 runs 13 residues. CDR1 and CDR2 from the germline V gene are DFQATT and SNEGSKA (reference sequence). V was pared by 5 bases and J by 2 bases, with 5 bases of the junction left unmatched. The chain couples TRBV20-1 to TRBJ1-2; 7 nucleotides align to TRBD1. The receptor's source is a girl between 5 and 17 years old with multiple sclerosis. The sequenced material came from blood. The CDR3 DNA reads as TGCAGTGCTCGCAGGGGGTCGAACTATGGCTACACCTTC. Protein sequence: CSARRGSNYGYTF.